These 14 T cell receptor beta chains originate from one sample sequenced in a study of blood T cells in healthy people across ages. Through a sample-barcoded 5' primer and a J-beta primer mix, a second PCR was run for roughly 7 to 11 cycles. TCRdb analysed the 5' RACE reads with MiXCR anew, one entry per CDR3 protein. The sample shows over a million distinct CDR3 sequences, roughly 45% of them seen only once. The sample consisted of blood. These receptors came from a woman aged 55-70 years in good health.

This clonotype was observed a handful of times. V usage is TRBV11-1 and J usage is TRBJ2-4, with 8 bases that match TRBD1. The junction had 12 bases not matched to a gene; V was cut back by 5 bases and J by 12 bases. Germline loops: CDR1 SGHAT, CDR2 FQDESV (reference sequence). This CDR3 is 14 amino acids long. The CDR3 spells CASSSRDRPPGQYF. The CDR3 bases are TGTGCCAGCAGCAGCCGGGACAGGCCTCCGGGTCAGTACTTC.

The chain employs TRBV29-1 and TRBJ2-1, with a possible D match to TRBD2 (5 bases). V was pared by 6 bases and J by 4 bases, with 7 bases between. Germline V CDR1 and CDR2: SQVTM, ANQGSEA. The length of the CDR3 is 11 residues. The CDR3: CSVTSYNEQFF. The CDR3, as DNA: TGCAGCGTAACTAGTTACAATGAGCAGTTCTTC.

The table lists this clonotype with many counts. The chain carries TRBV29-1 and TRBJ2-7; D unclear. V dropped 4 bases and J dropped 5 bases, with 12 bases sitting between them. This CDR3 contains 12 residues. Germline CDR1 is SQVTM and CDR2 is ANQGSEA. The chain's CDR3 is CSVAPVWDEQYF. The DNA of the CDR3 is TGCAGCGTTGCTCCGGTTTGGGACGAGCAGTACTTC.

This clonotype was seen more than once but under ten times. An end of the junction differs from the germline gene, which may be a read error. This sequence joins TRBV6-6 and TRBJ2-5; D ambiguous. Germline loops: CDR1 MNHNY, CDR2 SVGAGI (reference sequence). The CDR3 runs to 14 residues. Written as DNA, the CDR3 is TGTGCCAGCAGTTACCCAGACCCGTTGGAGACCCAGTATTTC. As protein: CASSYPDPLETQYF.

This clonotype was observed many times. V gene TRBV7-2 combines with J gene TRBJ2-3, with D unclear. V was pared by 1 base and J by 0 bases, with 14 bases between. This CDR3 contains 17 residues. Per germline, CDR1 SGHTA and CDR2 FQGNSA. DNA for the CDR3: TGTGCCAGCAGCTTAGGCGCGAGGAGCGCAAGCACAGATACGCAGTATTTT. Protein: CASSLGARSASTDTQYF.

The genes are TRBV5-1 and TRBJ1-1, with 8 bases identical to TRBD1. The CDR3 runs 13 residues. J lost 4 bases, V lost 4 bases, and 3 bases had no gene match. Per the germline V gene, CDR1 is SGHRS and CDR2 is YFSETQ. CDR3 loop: CASSEDRATEAFF. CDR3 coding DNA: TGCGCCAGCAGCGAGGACAGGGCCACTGAAGCTTTCTTT.

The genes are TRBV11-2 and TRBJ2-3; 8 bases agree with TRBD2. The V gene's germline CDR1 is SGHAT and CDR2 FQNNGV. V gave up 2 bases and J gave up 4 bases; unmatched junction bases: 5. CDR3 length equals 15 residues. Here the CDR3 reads CASSLLAGYADTQYF. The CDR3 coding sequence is TGTGCCAGCAGCTTACTAGCGGGCTACGCAGATACGCAGTATTTT.

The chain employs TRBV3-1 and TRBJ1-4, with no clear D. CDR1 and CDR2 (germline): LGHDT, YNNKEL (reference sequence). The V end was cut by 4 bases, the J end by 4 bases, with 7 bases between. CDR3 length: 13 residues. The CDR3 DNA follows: TGTGCCAGCAGCCGTCCGTATAATGAAAAACTGTTTTTT. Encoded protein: CASSRPYNEKLFF.

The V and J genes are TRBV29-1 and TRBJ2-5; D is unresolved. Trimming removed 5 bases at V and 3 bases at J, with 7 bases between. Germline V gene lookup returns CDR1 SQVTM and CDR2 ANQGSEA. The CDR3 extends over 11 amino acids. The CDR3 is CSVIPKETQYF. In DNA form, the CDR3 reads TGCAGCGTTATCCCGAAAGAGACCCAGTACTTC. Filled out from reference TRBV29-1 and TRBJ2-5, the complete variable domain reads SAVISQKPSRDICQRGTSLTIQCQVDSQVTMMFWYRQQPGQSLTLIATANQGSEATYESGFVIDKFPISRPNLTFSTLTVSNMSPEDSSIYLCSVIPKETQYFGPGTRLLVL.

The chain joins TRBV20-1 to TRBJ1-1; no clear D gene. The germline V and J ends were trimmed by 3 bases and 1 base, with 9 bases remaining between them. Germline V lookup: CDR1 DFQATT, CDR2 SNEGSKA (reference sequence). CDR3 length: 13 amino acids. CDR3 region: CSARYAENTEAFF. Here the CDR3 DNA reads TGCAGTGCTAGGTATGCCGAGAACACTGAAGCTTTCTTT.

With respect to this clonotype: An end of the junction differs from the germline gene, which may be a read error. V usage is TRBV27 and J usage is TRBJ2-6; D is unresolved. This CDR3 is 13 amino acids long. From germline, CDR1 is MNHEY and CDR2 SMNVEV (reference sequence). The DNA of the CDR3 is TGTGCCATCAGTTTCTCTGGGGCCAACGTCCTGACTTTC. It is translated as CAISFSGANVLTF.

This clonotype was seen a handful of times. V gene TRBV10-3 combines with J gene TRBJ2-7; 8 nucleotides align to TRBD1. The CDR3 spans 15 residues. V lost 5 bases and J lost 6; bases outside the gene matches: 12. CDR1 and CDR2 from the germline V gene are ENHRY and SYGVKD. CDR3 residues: CAISFQGARVAEQYF. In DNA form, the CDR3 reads TGTGCCATCAGTTTCCAGGGGGCCCGAGTGGCCGAGCAGTACTTC.

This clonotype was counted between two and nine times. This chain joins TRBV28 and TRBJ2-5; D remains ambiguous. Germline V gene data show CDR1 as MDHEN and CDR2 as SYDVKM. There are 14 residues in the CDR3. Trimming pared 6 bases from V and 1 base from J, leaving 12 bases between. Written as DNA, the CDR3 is TGTGCCAGCAGCACCCCCCTTGCCCAAGAGACCCAGTACTTC. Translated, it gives CASSTPLAQETQYF.

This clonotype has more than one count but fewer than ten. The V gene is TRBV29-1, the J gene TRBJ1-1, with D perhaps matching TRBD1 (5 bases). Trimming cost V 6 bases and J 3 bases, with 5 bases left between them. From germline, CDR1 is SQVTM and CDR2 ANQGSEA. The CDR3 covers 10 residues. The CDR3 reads CSVGDTEAFF. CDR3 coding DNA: TGCAGCGTGGGGGACACTGAAGCTTTCTTT. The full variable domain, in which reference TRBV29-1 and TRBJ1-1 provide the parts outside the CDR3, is SAVISQKPSRDICQRGTSLTIQCQVDSQVTMMFWYRQQPGQSLTLIATANQGSEATYESGFVIDKFPISRPNLTFSTLTVSNMSPEDSSIYLCSVGDTEAFFGQGTRLTVV.